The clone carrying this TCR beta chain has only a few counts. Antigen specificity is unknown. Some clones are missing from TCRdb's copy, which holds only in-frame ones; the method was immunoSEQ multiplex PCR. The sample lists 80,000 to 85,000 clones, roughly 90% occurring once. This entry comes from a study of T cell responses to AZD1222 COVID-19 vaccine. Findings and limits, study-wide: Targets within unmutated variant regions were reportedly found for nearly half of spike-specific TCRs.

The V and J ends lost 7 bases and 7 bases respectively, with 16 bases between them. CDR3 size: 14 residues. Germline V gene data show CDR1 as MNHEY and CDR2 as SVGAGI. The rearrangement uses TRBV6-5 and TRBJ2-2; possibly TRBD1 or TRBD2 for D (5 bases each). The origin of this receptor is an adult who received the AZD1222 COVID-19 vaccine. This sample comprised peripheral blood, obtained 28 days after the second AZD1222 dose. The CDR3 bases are TGTGCCAGCACTCCTGGGGGATTAGGCGGGGAGCTGTTTTTT. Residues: CASTPGGLGGELFF.